The clone carrying this TCR beta chain was seen only a few times. These data are taken from a study of blood T cell repertoires in COVID-19. Study background: Some COVID-19 samples were acute and others convalescent; all came from the United States, Italy and Spain. Nucleic acid was either cDNA or gDNA, and it came from T cells, B-cell-depleted T cells, or PBMCs.

Under the authors' procedure: Amplifying reference gene primers gave estimates of nucleated cell counts. Only in-frame clones appear in the TCRdb table, and some are missing; sequencing was by immunoSEQ multiplex PCR. That table supplies the V and J calls and clone size; D and trimming were determined from the DNA. Here the sample spans 55,000 to 80,000 clones, more than 70% being singletons. The CDR3 length is 15 residues. Germline-derived CDR1 and CDR2 are SNHLY and FYNNEI. The V gene lost 1 base and the J gene lost 4 bases, with 11 bases spanning the gap. Sequencing was performed on peripheral blood. This clonotype originated in a man aged 50 to 60 with active COVID-19. The gene calls are TRBV2 and TRBJ1-3; D not resolved. The chain's CDR3 is CASSEVGSGGNTIYF. CDR3 coding DNA: TGTGCCAGCAGTGAAGTAGGCTCCGGGGGAAACACCATATATTTT.